This T cell receptor beta chain is drawn from a study of T cells after yellow fever vaccination. The overall study: Each of the EM, EMRA, CM and Tscm memory subsets was sorted based on CD3, CD45RA, CCR7 and CD95. The study's findings and limits: After the booster, roughly 96% of CD4 and about 90% of CD8 primary-response clones were re-detected. Abundant contaminating clonotypes from the bulk population could appear in FACS-sorted repertoires. There were almost no vaccine-responding clonotypes detectable in the sorted memory subsets on day 0.

In this sample, this clonotype turned up many times. Each CDR3 protein gets one entry after TCRdb re-called the 5' RACE reads with MiXCR. The repertoire includes under 15,000 distinct CDR3 sequences, under 7.5% of them detected once, and about 1.6% sits in the top ten. The ends were cut back, 7 bases at V and 0 bases at J, with 15 bases in the middle. The CDR3 loop spans 16 amino acids. The V call is TRBV12-3 or TRBV12-4, the J call TRBJ1-4; D is undetermined. The material sequenced was PBMCs, either bulk or a sorted T-cell subset (CD4+, CD8+, memory, or dextramer-sorted; not recorded which), taken on the day of the yellow fever booster vaccination. This TCR came from a man between 18 and 29 years old who received the YFV17D yellow fever vaccine. The CDR3 is CASTPLAHATNEKLFF. The DNA for the CDR3 is TGTGCCAGCACCCCGTTGGCCCATGCAACTAATGAAAAACTGTTTTTT.